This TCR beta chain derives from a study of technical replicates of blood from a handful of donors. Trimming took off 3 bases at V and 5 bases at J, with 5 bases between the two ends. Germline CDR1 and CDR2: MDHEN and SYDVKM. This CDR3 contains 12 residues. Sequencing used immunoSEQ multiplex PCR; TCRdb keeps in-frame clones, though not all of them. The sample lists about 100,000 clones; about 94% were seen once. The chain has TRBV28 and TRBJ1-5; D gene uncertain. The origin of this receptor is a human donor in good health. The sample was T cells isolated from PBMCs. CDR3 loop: CASSFLDQPQHF. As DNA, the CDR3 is TGTGCCAGCAGTTTTCTAGATCAGCCCCAGCATTTT.